The 23 T cell receptor beta chains reported below all come from one sample, sequenced in a study of beta chain features in type 1 diabetes. The study's findings and limits: Type 1 diabetes patients had TCRB CDR3s that were shorter (moderately but significantly so) in all four CD4+ subsets.

What was sequenced were expressed TCRB transcripts, since all of the isolated RNA had been reverse transcribed. Sequencing was performed with immunoSEQ multiplex PCR; in TCRdb, only in-frame clones are kept and a portion is missing. The sample comprises about 47,000 clones, roughly 45% of which are singletons, and around 0.13% rests with the top ten. No antigen is known for these receptors. Sequenced material: stem cell memory CD4+ T cells from blood. The receptors here all came from a man younger than 40 with type 1 diabetes.

The chain carries TRBV6-1 and TRBJ1-6; unclear D gene. CDR1 MNHNS and CDR2 SASEGT come from the germline V gene. The CDR3 is made up of 14 amino acids. The V end was cut by 5 bases, the J end by 5 bases, with 10 bases between. CDR3 amino acids: CASSREFNNSPLHF. In DNA form, the CDR3 reads TGTGCCAGCAGTCGGGAGTTCAATAATTCACCCCTCCACTTT.

The V call is TRBV5-1, the J call TRBJ2-7; the D gene is possibly TRBD2 (5 bases). Deletions cut 5 bases from V and 3 bases from J, with 9 bases between. The germline gives CDR1 SGHRS, CDR2 YFSETQ. The CDR3 is 12 residues long. In DNA form, the CDR3 reads TGCGCCAGCAGACTAGTCGGCTACGAGCAGTACTTC. It translates to CASRLVGYEQYF.

This clone was seen a few times. V gene TRBV25-1 combines with J gene TRBJ1-1; D call uncertain. The CDR3 runs 14 residues. Germline-derived CDR1 and CDR2 are MGHDK and SYGVNS. Trimming removed 11 bases at V and 0 bases at J, with 16 bases between. CDR3 in amino acids: CAGWQVLLNTEAFF. The CDR3 DNA reads as TGTGCCGGATGGCAGGTCCTGTTGAACACTGAAGCTTTCTTT.

This clone was seen a handful of times. V gene TRBV11-2 combines with J gene TRBJ2-2; possible D gene TRBD1, 6 bases. Between the trimmed V and J ends, which lost 5 bases and 7 bases, there was a span of 14 bases. Germline V gives CDR1 SGHAT, CDR2 FQNNGV. This CDR3 has 14 residues. This CDR3 is CASSPGQGIGELFF. In nucleotides, the CDR3 is TGTGCCAGCAGCCCAGGTCAGGGGATCGGGGAGCTGTTTTTT.

The chain employs TRBV11-2 and TRBJ2-5, with D possibly being TRBD2 (6 bases). Trimming removed 4 bases at V and 2 bases at J, with 8 bases between. The CDR3 runs 13 residues. Germline V gene sequence: CDR1 SGHAT, CDR2 FQNNGV. The CDR3 DNA follows: TGTGCCAGCAGCTACGGGACTCAAGAGACCCAGTACTTC. Protein: CASSYGTQETQYF.

The chain joins TRBV9 to TRBJ2-1; a possible D gene is TRBD1 (6 bases). This CDR3 has 15 residues. Germline loops: CDR1 SGDLS, CDR2 YYNGEE. Deletions cut 1 base from V and 3 bases from J, with 11 bases between. The CDR3 spells CASSVLGTYYNEQFF. In DNA form, the CDR3 reads TGTGCCAGCAGCGTACTGGGGACATACTACAATGAGCAGTTCTTC. Looking up the rest from reference TRBV9 and TRBJ2-1 gives the full variable domain: DSGVTQTPKHLITATGQRVTLRCSPRSGDLSVYWYQQSLDQGLQFLIQYYNGEERAKGNILERFSAQQFPDLHSELNLSSLELGDSALYFCASSVLGTYYNEQFFGPGTRLTVL.

This chain uses TRBV7-9 with TRBJ2-7, with 9 positions matching TRBD2. V lost 3 bases to trimming and J lost 4 bases; unmatched junction nucleotides: 7. CDR1 is SEHNR, CDR2 FQNEAQ, per germline (reference sequence). The CDR3 sequence is 15 residues long. CDR3 sequence (DNA): TGTGCCAGCAGCTTGGCGGGAGGGAAGGGTTACGAGCAGTACTTC. This translates into CASSLAGGKGYEQYF.

The CDR3 spells CASSLIGPGEGKLFF. CDR3 DNA: TGTGCCAGCAGCTTAATAGGACCAGGGGAAGGAAAACTGTTTTTT. The rearrangement uses TRBV7-9 and TRBJ1-4, with D possibly being TRBD1 (6 bases). Germline V gene sequence: CDR1 SEHNR, CDR2 FQNEAQ (reference sequence). This CDR3 is built from 15 residues. V was pared by 2 bases and J by 10 bases, with 17 bases between.

This chain links TRBV18 with TRBJ2-7; 10 bases fit TRBD1. Per germline, CDR1 KGHSH and CDR2 LQKENI. V lost 4 bases and J lost 3; bases outside the gene matches: 9. CDR3 length: 16 amino acids. Here the CDR3 DNA reads TGTGCCAGCTCACAGACCACCGGGACAGGGGTCTACGAGCAGTACTTC. Amino acids: CASSQTTGTGVYEQYF.

This clone came up a few times. The gene calls are TRBV11-2 and TRBJ2-3; no firm D call. The V gene lost 3 bases and the J gene lost 6 bases, with 7 bases spanning the gap. This CDR3 comprises 12 residues. The germline CDR1 and CDR2 sequences are SGHAT and FQNNGV. CDR3 amino acids: CASSLIYDTQYF. CDR3 bases: TGTGCCAGCAGCTTGATCTACGATACGCAGTATTTT.

This chain joins TRBV11-1 and TRBJ2-5; 12 bases line up with TRBD1. The CDR3 is made up of 17 amino acids. With 1 base clipped from V and 4 bases from J, the junction kept 7 bases outside the gene matches. Germline lookup yields CDR1 SGHAT and CDR2 FQDESV (reference sequence). The CDR3 DNA is TGTGCCAGCAGCTTAGAAGGGACAGGGGGCTTGGGAGAGACCCAGTACTTC. Its protein product is CASSLEGTGGLGETQYF.

This clone was counted between two and nine times. This chain joins TRBV11-2 and TRBJ2-1; the match to TRBD2 covers 14 bases. This CDR3 spans 19 amino acids. Germline assignment: CDR1 SGHAT and CDR2 FQNNGV. V dropped 4 bases and J dropped 8; count of bases not matched to a gene: 16. The CDR3 bases are TGTGCCAGCAGCTGGGCCCGCACCGGGACTAGCGGGAGTGGGGATGAGCAGTTCTTC. Translation: CASSWARTGTSGSGDEQFF.

V usage is TRBV28 and J usage is TRBJ1-2, with D possibly TRBD1 on 5 matching bases. V lost 3 bases and J 8 bases, leaving 10 bases between the germline ends. The CDR3 totals 12 residues. Germline V gives CDR1 MDHEN, CDR2 SYDVKM. The CDR3 DNA follows: TGTGCCAGCAGTTTGGGGGGACGGGGCTACACCTTC. Translation gives CASSLGGRGYTF.

The count of this clone is one. The CDR3 loop is CASSRGARRGPRPQHF. DNA for the CDR3: TGTGCCAGTAGTCGCGGGGCCCGAAGGGGGCCCAGGCCCCAGCATTTT. The rearrangement joins TRBV19 to TRBJ1-5; 7 positions agree with TRBD1. After removal of 5 bases from V and 9 bases from J, the junction contained 16 bases not matched to a gene. This CDR3 has 16 residues. Germline V gene data show CDR1 as LNHDA and CDR2 as SQIVND (reference sequence).

This clone was found a few times. This chain uses TRBV9 with TRBJ2-7, with a weak D call TRBD2 (5 bases). Germline V gives CDR1 SGDLS, CDR2 YYNGEE. V was clipped by 4 bases and J by 2 bases, with 19 bases between them. The CDR3 is made up of 16 amino acids. CDR3: CASSPRGQRNAYEQYF. The CDR3, as DNA: TGTGCCAGCAGCCCCCGAGGCCAGCGGAACGCCTACGAGCAGTACTTC.

The sample holds one count of this clone. The rearrangement links TRBV18 to TRBJ2-7; 12 bases line up with TRBD1. CDR3 size: 17 residues. V gave up 5 bases and J gave up 4 bases; unmatched junction bases: 12. Germline assignment: CDR1 KGHSH and CDR2 LQKENI. The CDR3 region is CASSSGQGAGGGYEQYF. The CDR3 DNA sequence: TGTGCCAGCTCATCGGGACAGGGGGCCGGAGGGGGGTACGAGCAGTACTTC. The variable domain in full, with the rest retrieved from reference TRBV18 and TRBJ2-7, is NAGVMQNPRHLVRRRGQEARLRCSPMKGHSHVYWYRQLPEEGLKFMVYLQKENIIDESGMPKERFSAEFPKEGPSILRIQQVVRGDSAAYFCASSSGQGAGGGYEQYFGPGTRLTVT.

The chain recombines TRBV7-9 with TRBJ2-7, with D possibly being TRBD2 (7 bases). CDR1 and CDR2 (germline): SEHNR, FQNEAQ (reference sequence). Trimming removed 5 bases from V and 7 bases from J, with 18 bases in between. The CDR3 is 14 residues long. The CDR3 region is CASSRGAGVREQYF. CDR3 DNA sequence: TGTGCCAGCAGCCGGGGGGCGGGAGTCAGAGAGCAGTACTTC.

The chain combines TRBV28 with TRBJ2-2; no definite D call. The CDR3 loop spans 13 amino acids. V was trimmed by 6 bases and J by 5 bases, leaving 10 bases between them. Looked up from germline, CDR1 is MDHEN and CDR2 is SYDVKM. The CDR3 coding sequence is TGTGCCAGCAGCGATAGTTCTACCGGGGAGCTGTTTTTT. Residues: CASSDSSTGELFF.

The V call is TRBV9, the J call TRBJ2-7, with 7 bases matching TRBD1. CDR1 is SGDLS, CDR2 YYNGEE, per germline. This CDR3 has 13 amino acids. Trimming took 3 bases from V and 6 from J; bases not matched to a gene: 6. The CDR3 DNA follows: TGTGCCAGCAGCGGACAGGGAAAAGGCGAGCAGTACTTC. Protein sequence: CASSGQGKGEQYF. Combining the CDR3 with reference TRBV9 and TRBJ2-7 gives the whole variable domain DSGVTQTPKHLITATGQRVTLRCSPRSGDLSVYWYQQSLDQGLQFLIQYYNGEERAKGNILERFSAQQFPDLHSELNLSSLELGDSALYFCASSGQGKGEQYFGPGTRLTVT.

The chain combines TRBV11-3 with TRBJ2-3; the match to TRBD2 covers 8 bases. CDR1 SGHNT and CDR2 YENEEA come from the germline V gene. The V gene end was trimmed by 1 base and the J gene end by 1 base; junction bases not matched to a gene: 1. This CDR3 is built from 15 residues. CDR3 sequence: CASSLGGRRTDTQYF. The CDR3 nucleotides read TGTGCCAGCAGCTTAGGCGGGAGGCGCACAGATACGCAGTATTTT.

The rearrangement uses TRBV18 and TRBJ2-1; TRBD2 agrees at 10 bases. Per the germline V gene, CDR1 is KGHSH and CDR2 is LQKENI. V shed 0 bases, J shed 8 bases, and the junction held 7 bases outside the gene matches. The CDR3 loop spans 16 amino acids. CDR3 coding DNA: TGTGCCAGCTCACCACCGGCCAGTCTAGCGGGAGATGAGCAGTTCTTC. This encodes CASSPPASLAGDEQFF.

V and J are TRBV19 and TRBJ2-5; D is possibly TRBD1 (6 bases). V lost 2 bases and J 0 bases, leaving 7 bases between the germline ends. This CDR3 is 14 amino acids long. Germline assignment: CDR1 LNHDA and CDR2 SQIVND (reference sequence). This chain's CDR3 is CASSIQGYQETQYF. In DNA, the CDR3 is TGTGCCAGTAGTATACAGGGGTACCAAGAGACCCAGTACTTC.

This clone has more than one count but fewer than ten. The CDR3 bases are TGTGCCAGCAGCAGAGGGACAGGGTTAGGTCAGCCCCAGCATTTT. Encoded protein: CASSRGTGLGQPQHF. The chain couples TRBV7-2 to TRBJ1-5; 9 nucleotides line up with TRBD1. The length of the CDR3 is 15 residues. The germline gives CDR1 SGHTA, CDR2 FQGNSA. Unmatched junction bases numbered 8, after V lost 5 bases and J lost 6 bases. Together with reference TRBV7-2 and TRBJ1-5, the CDR3 gives the full variable domain: GAGVSQSPSNKVTEKGKDVELRCDPISGHTALYWYRQSLGQGLEFLIYFQGNSAPDKSGLPSDRFSAERTGGSVSTLTIQRTQQEDSAVYLCASSRGTGLGQPQHFGDGTRLSIL.